This record covers a single T cell receptor beta chain. As yet, its antigen is unknown. The sample belongs to a study of metastatic and nonmetastatic thyroid tumors. Overall study findings and caveats: Benign nodules reportedly had significantly lower TCR beta diversity than malignant thyroid tumors in blood and tumor.

Every patient underwent thyroid surgery untreated. With MiXCR, TCRdb reprocessed the PCR reads. In the table there are over 45,000 clones, 24% of which are singletons. V gave up 0 bases and J gave up 1 base, with 9 bases separating them. Germline-derived CDR1 and CDR2 are GTSNPN and SVGIG (reference sequence). The CDR3 has 14 residues. This clonotype was obtained from a male donor with papillary thyroid cancer or a benign thyroid nodule (not recorded which). Some clones in this sample may be carry-over from other donors' samples. V is TRBV30 and J is TRBJ1-1, with a tentative D call TRBD1 (5 bases). The sequenced sample consisted of blood. The CDR3 coding sequence is TGTGCCTGGAGTGTATGGGGGAGGAACACTGAAGCTTTCTTT. It translates to CAWSVWGRNTEAFF.